These 2 T cell receptor beta chains were sequenced from one sample in a study of CD8+ T cells in alopecia areata. Reverse transcribed after extraction, RNA yielded cDNA as the sequencing template. TCRdb keeps only in-frame clones here, not all; method: immunoSEQ multiplex PCR. The sample contains 180,000 or so clones, 58% of which appear only once. Treatment defined: oral pan-JAK inhibitor, 5-10 mg twice daily. Sequencing was performed on CD4+ T cells sorted from blood, taken at week 24, from a patient treated with tofacitinib. The source is a human donor with alopecia areata.

The table lists this clone with a few counts. The rearrangement links TRBV29-1 to TRBJ1-2; D is unresolved. Trimming pared 0 bases from V and 4 bases from J, leaving 9 bases between. This CDR3 contains 13 residues. Germline V gene lookup returns CDR1 SQVTM and CDR2 ANQGSEA. DNA of the CDR3: TGCAGCGTTGAAGATCCGGGCTTCTATGGCTACACCTTC. This sequence encodes CSVEDPGFYGYTF.

This clone showed up just once. V and J are TRBV30 and TRBJ2-2; TRBD2 aligns across 13 bases. The CDR3 has 16 amino acids. CDR1 and CDR2 from the germline V gene are GTSNPN and SVGIG (reference sequence). J lost 6 bases, V lost 2 bases, and 6 bases had no gene match. The CDR3 DNA follows: TGTGCCTGGAGTCGGACTAGCGGGAGACTGGCCGGGGAGCTGTTTTTT. This translates into CAWSRTSGRLAGELFF.